The TCR beta chain under discussion was sequenced for a study of T cell responses to AZD1222 COVID-19 vaccine. At the level of the study: Pooled together were second doses at about 4 or about 12 weeks.

This clone was picked up a small number of times. TCRdb's copy holds only in-frame clones and misses some; the assay was immunoSEQ multiplex PCR. In the table there are about 50,000 clones, roughly 85% of which are singletons. The origin of this receptor is an adult in good health. The sample consisted of peripheral blood, taken on day 0 of AZD1222 vaccination.

In DNA, the CDR3 is TGTGCCAGCAGCGTGACCACAGACTACGAGCAGTACTTC. Translation: CASSVTTDYEQYF. The rearrangement uses TRBV9 and TRBJ2-7; D not resolved. V was cut by 2 bases and J by 3 bases, with 9 bases left in between. The CDR3 is 13 amino acids. Germline V gene sequence: CDR1 SGDLS, CDR2 YYNGEE.